A single T cell receptor (beta chain) is shown here with its context. Its matching antigen is unknown. TCRdb keeps only in-frame clones here, not all; method: immunoSEQ multiplex PCR. Of 20,000 to 25,000 clones in the sample, less than 75% were seen once. This record comes from a study of tissue T cells after allogeneic stem cell transplantation. Study outcomes and limitations: Alloreactivity or antigen specificity of tissue TCRs was not determined; some clones might be host cells.

Specimen: tissue from the ileum, collected at autopsy. The source of this sequence is a female donor at least 60 years old with lung cancer.

The CDR3 region is CASSMPGEQFF. In nucleotides, the CDR3 is TGTGCCAGTAGTATGCCCGGGGAGCAGTTCTTC. The chain links TRBV19 to TRBJ2-1; no clear D gene. Germline assignment: CDR1 LNHDA and CDR2 SQIVND (reference sequence). The CDR3 has 11 residues. V was clipped by 3 bases and J by 10 bases, with 7 bases between them.